One T cell receptor (beta chain) is described in this entry. The antigen remains undetermined. This sample was included in a study of OX40 agonist ivuxolimab in advanced cancers. Study details: Hepatocellular carcinoma, melanoma, renal cell or head and neck cancer affected the dose-escalation patients.

Study-wide results and caveats: Averaging showed that CD8+ T cells had more expanded clones than CD4+ did.

The CDR3 covers 12 residues. Germline V gives CDR1 SGHTA, CDR2 FQGNSA. V dropped 3 bases and J dropped 6 bases, with 8 bases sitting between them. TCRdb keeps only in-frame clones here, not all; method: immunoSEQ multiplex PCR. Altogether under 80,000 clones are present, around 90% being singletons, with the ten largest covering approximately 2.3%. The sample in question was CD4+ or CD8+ T cells sorted from blood, obtained in a trial of the OX40 agonist ivuxolimab. The sequence came from an adult with an advanced solid tumor such as melanoma, head and neck, liver or kidney cancer. The chain employs TRBV7-2 and TRBJ1-2, with D unresolved. CDR3 amino acids: CASSLDHNGYTF. Written as DNA, the CDR3 is TGTGCCAGCAGCTTGGACCACAATGGCTACACCTTC. The variable domain in full, with the rest retrieved from reference TRBV7-2 and TRBJ1-2, is GAGVSQSPSNKVTEKGKDVELRCDPISGHTALYWYRQSLGQGLEFLIYFQGNSAPDKSGLPSDRFSAERTGGSVSTLTIQRTQQEDSAVYLCASSLDHNGYTFGSGTRLTVV.